One and the same sample provided the 12 T cell receptor beta chains below, sequenced in a study of shared clonotypes between healthy human individuals (dated by TCRdb to about 2020). For the CD8 naive samples, CD45RO-negative cells were positively selected for CCR7, yielding a CD45RA+CCR7+ population from which TemRA cells were excluded. Library method: the immunoSEQ multiplex PCR assay. TCRdb provides this immuneACCESS table in a form limited to in-frame rearrangements. Some clones are lacking; in checked studies, under half of them reflect an unresolved V gene, and why the rest are absent is not known. In all, the sample holds some 2,000,000 clones, and approximately 94% of those were seen once. The ten top clones hold roughly 1% of the sample. What was sequenced was naive CD8+ T cells sorted from blood. In the paper's terms, the cell subset or site label means: CD45RA+CCR7+. The receptors stem from a young man in good health.

Concerning this clone: The same CDR3 arises from other DNA sequences in this sample as well. The genes are TRBV7-6 and TRBJ2-1; 9 bases are a match to TRBD2. CDR1 SGHVS and CDR2 FNYEAQ come from the germline V gene. This CDR3 is built from 14 residues. J gave up 3 bases and V 5 bases, and 2 bases lay outside the gene matches. The CDR3 reads CASSSSGSYNEQFF. The CDR3 DNA reads as TGTGCCAGCAGCAGTAGCGGGAGCTACAATGAGCAGTTCTTC.

V usage is TRBV29-1 and J usage is TRBJ2-1, with TRBD2 identical over 11 bases. The CDR3 extends over 15 amino acids. CDR1 and CDR2 (germline): SQVTM, ANQGSEA. J was trimmed by 0 bases and V by 5 bases; bases with no gene match: 3. In DNA, the CDR3 is TGCAGCGTTAGTAGCGGGGGGGGCTCCTACAATGAGCAGTTCTTC. Its protein is CSVSSGGGSYNEQFF.

J is TRBJ2-3 and V is TRBV2; 11 bases are shared with TRBD2. The CDR3 is made up of 15 amino acids. V lost 5 bases, J lost 6 bases, and 7 bases stayed unmatched. Germline V gene data show CDR1 as SNHLY and CDR2 as FYNNEI. CDR3: CASSFSGGARDTQYF. The CDR3 DNA reads as TGTGCCAGCAGTTTTAGCGGGGGGGCTCGCGATACGCAGTATTTT.

The V call is TRBV7-9, the J call TRBJ2-5; 8 nucleotides align to TRBD2. With 1 base clipped from V and 1 base from J, the junction kept 11 bases outside the gene matches. The CDR3 runs 18 residues. Germline V gene data show CDR1 as SEHNR and CDR2 as FQNEAQ (reference sequence). DNA for the CDR3: TGTGCCAGCAGCTTAGGAGAGTTGGGCGGGGGGATCCAAGAGACCCAGTACTTC. This gives the protein CASSLGELGGGIQETQYF. The full variable domain, its missing parts supplied by reference TRBV7-9 and TRBJ2-5, is DTGVSQNPRHKITKRGQNVTFRCDPISEHNRLYWYRQTLGQGPEFLTYFQNEAQLEKSRLLSDRFSAERPKGSFSTLEIQRTEQGDSAMYLCASSLGELGGGIQETQYFGPGTRLLVL.

V usage is TRBV14 and J usage is TRBJ2-6; no clear D. The CDR3 runs to 15 residues. V lost 4 bases to trimming and J lost 1 base, with 8 bases between them. Germline assignment: CDR1 SGHDN and CDR2 FVKESK. The CDR3 region is CASSLELSGANVLTF. CDR3 coding DNA: TGTGCCAGCAGCCTCGAATTATCTGGGGCCAACGTCCTGACTTTC.

The rearrangement uses TRBV5-6 and TRBJ2-7, with TRBD1 matching 8 bases. Trimming at V came to 0 bases and at J to 5 bases, leaving 7 bases not matched to a gene. Germline lookup yields CDR1 SGHDT and CDR2 YYEEEE. This CDR3 contains 15 residues. The CDR3 is CASSLAAGGRDEQYF. CDR3 bases: TGTGCCAGCAGCTTGGCGGCAGGGGGCCGCGACGAGCAGTACTTC.

The chain joins TRBV2 to TRBJ1-1; D is possibly TRBD1 (6 bases). This CDR3 has 13 amino acids. V dropped 8 bases and J dropped 6 bases, with 16 bases sitting between them. CDR1 is SNHLY, CDR2 FYNNEI, per germline. The CDR3 nucleotides are TGTGCCAGCGTCCCTCAGGGGCTCGCTGAAGCTTTCTTT. This gives the protein CASVPQGLAEAFF.

The chain combines TRBV5-1 with TRBJ2-5; 7 bases fit TRBD2. Germline lookup yields CDR1 SGHRS and CDR2 YFSETQ. This CDR3 has 14 amino acids. After removal of 4 bases from V and 4 bases from J, the junction contained 7 bases not matched to a gene. CDR3 loop: CASSPAGMGETQYF. The DNA for the CDR3 is TGCGCCAGCAGCCCAGCGGGGATGGGAGAGACCCAGTACTTC.

The gene calls are TRBV10-3 and TRBJ1-5; perhaps TRBD1 as D (6 bases). Trimming stripped 6 bases from V and 9 bases from J, with 15 bases between. CDR1 is ENHRY, CDR2 SYGVKD, per germline. The CDR3 totals 13 residues. The CDR3 region is CAISREQGGPQHF. The CDR3 DNA reads TGTGCCATCAGCCGGGAACAGGGAGGGCCCCAGCATTTT.

The chain uses TRBV7-2 and TRBJ2-2; D is undetermined. CDR3 size: 16 residues. V was cut by 4 bases and J by 7 bases, with 19 bases left in between. The germline V gene has CDR1 SGHTA and CDR2 FQGNSA. CDR3 amino acids: CASSWAGRLVVGELFF. Here the CDR3 DNA reads TGTGCCAGCAGCTGGGCCGGCCGGCTTGTGGTCGGGGAGCTGTTTTTT.

The J gene is TRBJ2-7, the V gene TRBV25-1, with D possibly matching TRBD1 (6 bases). The germline CDR1 and CDR2 sequences are MGHDK and SYGVNS. Trimming removed 4 bases from V and 2 bases from J, with 12 bases in between. This CDR3 contains 14 residues. The CDR3 loop reads CASSGRDRTYEQYF. The CDR3, as DNA: TGTGCCAGCAGTGGACGCGACAGGACCTACGAGCAGTACTTC.

This clone was seen more than once but under ten times. The rearrangement links TRBV27 to TRBJ1-1; possibly TRBD1 for D (5 bases). Trimming pared 4 bases from V and 2 bases from J, leaving 14 bases between. CDR1 is MNHEY, CDR2 SMNVEV, per germline (reference sequence). The CDR3 consists of 15 residues. The CDR3 loop is CASSSQDTFNTEAFF. The CDR3 coding sequence is TGTGCCAGCAGTTCCCAGGACACCTTTAACACTGAAGCTTTCTTT.